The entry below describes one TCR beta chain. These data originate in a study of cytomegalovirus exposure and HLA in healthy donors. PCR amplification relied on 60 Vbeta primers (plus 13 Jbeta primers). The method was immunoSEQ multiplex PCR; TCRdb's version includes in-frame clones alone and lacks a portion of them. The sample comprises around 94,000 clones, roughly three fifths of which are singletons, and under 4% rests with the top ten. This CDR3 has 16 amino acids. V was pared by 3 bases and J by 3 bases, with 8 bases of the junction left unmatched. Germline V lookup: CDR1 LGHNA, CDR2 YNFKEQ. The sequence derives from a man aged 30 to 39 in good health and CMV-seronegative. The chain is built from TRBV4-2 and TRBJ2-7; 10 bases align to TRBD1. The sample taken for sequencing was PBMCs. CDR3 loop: CASSHPGQGVNYEQYF. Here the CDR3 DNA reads TGTGCCAGCAGCCACCCCGGACAGGGGGTCAACTACGAGCAGTACTTC.